Many counts were recorded for the clone carrying this T cell receptor (beta chain). The data were taken from a study of early T cells in non-severe SARS-CoV-2 infection. About the research overall: RNA in bulk from unsorted whole blood was sequenced, and chains were unpaired.

V was pared by 3 bases and J by 5 bases, with 5 bases of the junction left unmatched. Germline CDR1 SGHTA, CDR2 FQGNSA. There are 14 residues in the CDR3. The TCR library protocol attached unique molecular identifiers to the individual cDNA molecules. TCRdb passed the 5' RACE reads through MiXCR, listing each CDR3 protein once. The top ten clones hold 15% to 20% of a sample with tens of thousands of distinct CDR3 sequences, about 8.9% of them seen once. The clonotype originates from an adult who was a healthcare worker with PCR-confirmed SARS-CoV-2 infection or an uninfected control (not recorded which). This chain joins TRBV7-2 and TRBJ2-5; 8 nucleotides line up with TRBD2. The specimen sequenced was whole blood. The CDR3 coding sequence is TGTGCCAGCAGCTTCGGCGGGAGGTTCGAGACCCAGTACTTC. Translating it yields CASSFGGRFETQYF.